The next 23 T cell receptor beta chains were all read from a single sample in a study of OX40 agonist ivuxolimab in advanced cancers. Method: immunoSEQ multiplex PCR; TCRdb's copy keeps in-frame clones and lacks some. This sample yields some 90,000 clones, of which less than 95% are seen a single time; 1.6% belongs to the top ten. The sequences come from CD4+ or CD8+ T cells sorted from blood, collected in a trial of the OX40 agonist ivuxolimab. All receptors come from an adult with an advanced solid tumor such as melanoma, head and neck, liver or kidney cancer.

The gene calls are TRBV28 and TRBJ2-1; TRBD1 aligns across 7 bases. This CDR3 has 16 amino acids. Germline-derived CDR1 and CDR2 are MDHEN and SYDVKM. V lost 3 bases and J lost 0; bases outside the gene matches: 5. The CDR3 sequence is CASSLGQWSSYNEQFF. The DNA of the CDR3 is TGTGCCAGCAGTTTGGGACAGTGGAGCTCCTACAATGAGCAGTTCTTC.

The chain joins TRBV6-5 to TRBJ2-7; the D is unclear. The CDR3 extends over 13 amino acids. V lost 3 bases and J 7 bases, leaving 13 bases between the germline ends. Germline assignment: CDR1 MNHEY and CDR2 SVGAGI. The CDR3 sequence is CASSYGLGGEQYF. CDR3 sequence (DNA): TGTGCCAGCAGTTATGGCCTGGGTGGTGAGCAGTACTTC.

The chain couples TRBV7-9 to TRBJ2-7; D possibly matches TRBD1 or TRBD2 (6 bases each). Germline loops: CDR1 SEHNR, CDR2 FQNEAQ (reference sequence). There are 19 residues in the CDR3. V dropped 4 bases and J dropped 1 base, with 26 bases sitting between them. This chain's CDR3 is CASSSGILRQAGTSYEQYF. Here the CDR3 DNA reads TGTGCCAGCAGCTCCGGGATTTTGCGACAGGCGGGAACGTCCTACGAGCAGTACTTC.

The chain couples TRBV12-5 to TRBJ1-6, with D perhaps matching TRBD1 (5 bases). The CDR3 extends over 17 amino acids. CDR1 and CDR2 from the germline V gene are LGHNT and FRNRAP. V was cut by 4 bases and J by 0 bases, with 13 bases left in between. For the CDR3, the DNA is TGTGCTAGTGGTTCAGGGACCGAGAGCTCCTATAATTCACCCCTCCACTTT. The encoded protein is CASGSGTESSYNSPLHF.

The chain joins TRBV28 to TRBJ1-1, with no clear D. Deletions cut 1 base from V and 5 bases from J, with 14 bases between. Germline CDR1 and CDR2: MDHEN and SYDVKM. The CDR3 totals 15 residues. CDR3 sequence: CASSLYAPGRTEAFF. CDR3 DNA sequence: TGTGCCAGCAGTTTATACGCCCCCGGTCGGACTGAAGCTTTCTTT.

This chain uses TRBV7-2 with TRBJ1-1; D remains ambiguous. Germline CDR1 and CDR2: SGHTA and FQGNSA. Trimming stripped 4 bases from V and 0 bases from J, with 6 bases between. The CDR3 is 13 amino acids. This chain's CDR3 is CASSSSMNTEAFF. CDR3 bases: TGTGCCAGCAGCTCATCCATGAACACTGAAGCTTTCTTT.

The CDR3 protein is CASLRTGTGANVLTF. CDR3 bases: TGTGCCAGCCTAAGGACAGGGACTGGGGCCAACGTCCTGACTTTC. The chain is built from TRBV6-1 and TRBJ2-6; 8 bases are a match to TRBD1. This CDR3 contains 15 residues. After removal of 8 bases from V and 2 bases from J, the junction contained 5 bases not matched to a gene. Germline loops: CDR1 MNHNS, CDR2 SASEGT.

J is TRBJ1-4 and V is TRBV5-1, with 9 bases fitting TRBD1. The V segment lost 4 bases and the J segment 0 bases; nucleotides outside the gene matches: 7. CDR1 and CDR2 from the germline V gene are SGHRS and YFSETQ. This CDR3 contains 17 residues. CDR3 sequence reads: CASSPGTGSATNEKLFF. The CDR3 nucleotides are TGCGCCAGCAGCCCTGGGACAGGGTCGGCAACTAATGAAAAACTGTTTTTT. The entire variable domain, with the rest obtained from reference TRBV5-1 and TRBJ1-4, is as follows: KAGVTQTPRYLIKTRGQQVTLSCSPISGHRSVSWYQQTPGQGLQFLFEYFSETQRNKGNFPGRFSGRQFSNSRSEMNVSTLELGDSALYLCASSPGTGSATNEKLFFGSGTQLSVL.

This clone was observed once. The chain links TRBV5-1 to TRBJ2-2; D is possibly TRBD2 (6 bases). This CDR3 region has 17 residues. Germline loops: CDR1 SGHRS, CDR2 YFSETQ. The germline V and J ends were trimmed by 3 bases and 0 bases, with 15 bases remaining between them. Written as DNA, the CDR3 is TGCGCCAGCAGCTCGGGGGTTAACTCCGCGAACACCGGGGAGCTGTTTTTT. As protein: CASSSGVNSANTGELFF.

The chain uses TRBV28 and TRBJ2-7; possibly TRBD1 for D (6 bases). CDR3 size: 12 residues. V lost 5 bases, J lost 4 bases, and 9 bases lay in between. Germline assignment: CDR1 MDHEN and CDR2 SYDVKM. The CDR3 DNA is TGTGCCAGCAGTACCAGGGGATACGAGCAGTACTTC. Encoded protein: CASSTRGYEQYF.

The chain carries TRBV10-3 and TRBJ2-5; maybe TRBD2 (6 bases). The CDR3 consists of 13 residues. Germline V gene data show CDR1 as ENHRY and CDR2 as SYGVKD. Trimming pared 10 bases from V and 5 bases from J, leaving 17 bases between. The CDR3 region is CATAGRRGETQYF. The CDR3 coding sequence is TGTGCCACCGCGGGACGAAGAGGGGAGACCCAGTACTTC.

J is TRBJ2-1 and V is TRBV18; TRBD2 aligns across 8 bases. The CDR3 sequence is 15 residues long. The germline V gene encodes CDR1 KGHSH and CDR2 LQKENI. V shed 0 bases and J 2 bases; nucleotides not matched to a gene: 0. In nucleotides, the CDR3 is TGTGCCAGCTCACCACCGCGGGGGGCCTACAATGAGCAGTTCTTC. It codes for CASSPPRGAYNEQFF.

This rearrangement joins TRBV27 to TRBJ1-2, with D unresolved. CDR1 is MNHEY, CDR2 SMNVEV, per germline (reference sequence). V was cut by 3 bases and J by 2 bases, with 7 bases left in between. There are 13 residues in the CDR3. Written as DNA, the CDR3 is TGTGCCAGCAGTTTGCGCCCGAACTATGGCTACACCTTC. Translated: CASSLRPNYGYTF.

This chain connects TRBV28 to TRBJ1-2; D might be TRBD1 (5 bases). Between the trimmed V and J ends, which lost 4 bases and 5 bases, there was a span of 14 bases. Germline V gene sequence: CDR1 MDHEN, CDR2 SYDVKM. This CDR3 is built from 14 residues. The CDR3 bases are TGTGCCAGCAGTTCAGGGTCATTAATTTATGGCTACACCTTC. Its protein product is CASSSGSLIYGYTF.

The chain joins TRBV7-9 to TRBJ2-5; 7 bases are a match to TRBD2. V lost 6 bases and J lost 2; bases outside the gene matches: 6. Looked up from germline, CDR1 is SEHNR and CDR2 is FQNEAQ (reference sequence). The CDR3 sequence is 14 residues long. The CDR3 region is CASSGASGQETQYF. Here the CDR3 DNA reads TGTGCCAGCAGTGGGGCTAGCGGACAAGAGACCCAGTACTTC.

In nucleotides, the CDR3 is TGTGCCAGCAGCGGAGGACTAGCGAAGCACAATGAGCAGTTCTTC. The encoded protein is CASSGGLAKHNEQFF. This sequence joins TRBV11-2 and TRBJ2-1; TRBD2 matches 9 bases. The J segment lost 5 bases and the V segment lost 5 bases, leaving 7 bases of the junction unmatched. The CDR3 totals 15 residues. Germline V gives CDR1 SGHAT, CDR2 FQNNGV.

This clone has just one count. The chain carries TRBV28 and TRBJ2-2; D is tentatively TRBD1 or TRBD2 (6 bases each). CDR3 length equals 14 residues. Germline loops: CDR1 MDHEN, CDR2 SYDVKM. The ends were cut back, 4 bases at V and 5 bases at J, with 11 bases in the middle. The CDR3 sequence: CASSWGARTGELFF. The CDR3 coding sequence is TGTGCCAGCAGTTGGGGGGCAAGAACCGGGGAGCTGTTTTTT.

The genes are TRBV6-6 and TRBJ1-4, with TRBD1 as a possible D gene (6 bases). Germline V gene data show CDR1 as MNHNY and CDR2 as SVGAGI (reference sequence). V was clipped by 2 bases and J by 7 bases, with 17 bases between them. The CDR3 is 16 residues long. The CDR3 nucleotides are TGTGCCAGCAGTTACCGCCCTACAGGGAGGAGTGAAAAACTGTTTTTT. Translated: CASSYRPTGRSEKLFF.

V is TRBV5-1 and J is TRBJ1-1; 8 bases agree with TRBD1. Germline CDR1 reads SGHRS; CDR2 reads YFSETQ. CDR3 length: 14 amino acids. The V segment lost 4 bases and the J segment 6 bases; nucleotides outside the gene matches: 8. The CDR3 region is CASSLTTGAAEAFF. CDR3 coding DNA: TGCGCCAGCAGCCTAACGACAGGGGCCGCTGAAGCTTTCTTT.

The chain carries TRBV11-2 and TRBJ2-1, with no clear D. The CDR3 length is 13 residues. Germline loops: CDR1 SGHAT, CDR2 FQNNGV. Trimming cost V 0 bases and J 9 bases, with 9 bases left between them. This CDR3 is CASSLDQVFEQFF. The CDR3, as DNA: TGTGCCAGCAGCTTAGATCAGGTCTTTGAGCAGTTCTTC.

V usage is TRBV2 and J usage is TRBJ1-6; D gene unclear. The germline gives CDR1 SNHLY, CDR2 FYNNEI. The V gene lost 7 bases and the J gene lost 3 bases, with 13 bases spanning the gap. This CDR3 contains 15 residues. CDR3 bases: TGTGCCAGCAAGGAACCTTTTGACTATAATTCACCCCTCCACTTT. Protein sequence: CASKEPFDYNSPLHF.

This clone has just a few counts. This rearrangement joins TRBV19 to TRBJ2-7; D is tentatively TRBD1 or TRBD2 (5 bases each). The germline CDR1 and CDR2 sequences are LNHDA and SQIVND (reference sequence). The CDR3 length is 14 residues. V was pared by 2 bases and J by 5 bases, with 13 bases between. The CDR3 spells CASSISGTPDEQYF. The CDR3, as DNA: TGTGCCAGTAGTATAAGTGGGACGCCCGACGAGCAGTACTTC.

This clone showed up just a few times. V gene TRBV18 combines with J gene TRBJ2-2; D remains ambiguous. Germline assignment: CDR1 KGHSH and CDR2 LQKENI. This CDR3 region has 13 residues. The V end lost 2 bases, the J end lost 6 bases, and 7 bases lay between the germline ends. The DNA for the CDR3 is TGTGCCAGCTCACCAGTCCGGTCCGGGGAGCTGTTTTTT. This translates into CASSPVRSGELFF.